This T cell receptor beta chain was captured by sequencing in a study of control samples from healthy donors and cancer patients. Assay used: immunoSEQ multiplex PCR; TCRdb lists only in-frame clones, some missing. The profile covers some 150,000 clones, with roughly 95% appearing a single time and approximately 1% taken by the ten largest. The TCR originated in a woman aged 25 to 39 in good health. The source material was blood.

The CDR3 coding sequence is TGCGCCAGCAGATCGATAGCAGGCTCCTACGAGCAGTACTTC. Protein product: CASRSIAGSYEQYF. The chain recombines TRBV5-1 with TRBJ2-7, with D hard to call. Germline assignment: CDR1 SGHRS and CDR2 YFSETQ. Deletions cut 5 bases from V and 0 bases from J, with 12 bases between. The CDR3 extends over 14 amino acids.